The clone carrying this T cell receptor (beta chain) showed up many times. Antigen unknown. CDR1 is SGHVS and CDR2 is FQNEAQ in the germline V gene. The CDR3 loop spans 12 amino acids. V was cut by 3 bases and J by 5 bases, with 8 bases left in between. Via MiXCR, TCRdb re-called the 5' RACE reads, giving one row per CDR3 protein. This sample has fewer than 550,000 distinct CDR3 sequences, with over 4% found just once. These data originate in a study of CD8 T cells in ankylosing spondylitis. The study, taken as a whole, reports: Blood from ankylosing spondylitis patients appeared to carry a characteristic roughly 8-variant TCR beta motif. Clones linked with disease were CD8+ and fairly uncommon in the peripheral blood. Reportedly, disease-linked clones are significantly enriched in ankylosing spondylitis patients' matched synovial fluid.

The clonotype was recovered from a male donor with ankylosing spondylitis. This rearrangement joins TRBV7-8 to TRBJ2-7; TRBD2 might be the D (5 bases). The sample comprised blood, either unsorted or a sorted T cell fraction (not recorded which). DNA of the CDR3: TGTGCCAGCAGCTTTTGGGAGAACGAGCAGTACTTC. This gives the protein CASSFWENEQYF.